This T cell receptor beta chain originates from a study of radiotherapy plus CTLA-4 blockade in lung cancer. This clone was observed once. Sequencing used immunoSEQ multiplex PCR; TCRdb keeps in-frame clones, though not all of them. The sample has over 60,000 clones, roughly 84% seen once. Trimming took 4 bases from V and 7 from J; bases not matched to a gene: 7. The germline CDR1 and CDR2 sequences are LGHNA and YNFKEQ. This CDR3 has 14 residues. The V and J genes are TRBV4-2 and TRBJ2-7; TRBD2 aligns across 10 bases. The sequenced sample was peripheral blood, obtained from a patient treated with radiotherapy plus ipilimumab. The sequence was collected from a human donor with non-small cell lung cancer that progressed on radiotherapy plus ipilimumab. The CDR3 region is CASSPRLAGVEQYF. In DNA, the CDR3 is TGTGCCAGCAGCCCCCGCCTAGCGGGAGTTGAGCAGTACTTC.